This T cell receptor (beta chain) was sequenced during a study of shared clonotypes between healthy human individuals. Produced via immunoSEQ multiplex PCR; TCRdb's table is partial and in-frame only. Of some 470,000 clones in the sample, 76% were seen once. All the donors were Caucasian adults who lived in Nashville, Tennessee. Approximately 82 million PBMCs were counted before genomic DNA extraction. Germline loops: CDR1 LGHNA, CDR2 YNFKEQ. The length of the CDR3 is 16 residues. Trimming at V came to 4 bases and at J to 5 bases, leaving 14 bases not matched to a gene. The chain couples TRBV4-2 to TRBJ2-7, with 7 bases that match TRBD1. Sequencing input: PBMCs. This clonotype originated in a woman between 40 and 55 years old in good health. Some clones in this sample may be carry-over from other donors' samples. As DNA, the CDR3 is TGTGCCAGCAGCCGAGGAGATAGGGGGCTGTTCCACGAGCAGTACTTC. Translated, it gives CASSRGDRGLFHEQYF.